This T cell receptor (beta chain) was identified in a study of blood T cell repertoires in COVID-19. Study as a whole: Acute-phase and convalescent COVID-19 samples originated in the United States, Italy and Spain. PBMCs, B-cell-depleted T cells, or T cells were the source of the cDNA or gDNA that made up the material.

Residents of 24 US areas, aged about 18 to 100 years, made up the participants. Source study methods: By means of reference gene primer amplification, nucleated cell counts were estimated. This table comes from immunoSEQ multiplex PCR, and its TCRdb copy is limited to in-frame clones, with some not included. V, J and clone size were drawn from that table, and D and trimming were deduced from the DNA. Of roughly 250,000 clones in the sample, about 91% are singletons; the top ten hold approximately 1.2%. There are 16 residues in the CDR3. J gave up 1 base and V 1 base, and 1 base lay outside the gene matches. Germline CDR1 is SGHAT and CDR2 is FQNNGV.

This TCR derives from a woman aged 40 to 50 with acute COVID-19. Sequencing was done on a sample of PBMCs or T cells enriched from blood (not recorded which). The V call is TRBV11-2, the J call TRBJ2-1; 10 positions match TRBD2. The CDR3 spells CASSLVAGGSYNEQFF. The CDR3 DNA sequence: TGTGCCAGCAGCTTAGTAGCGGGAGGTTCCTACAATGAGCAGTTCTTC.